The next 6 T cell receptor beta chains were all read from a single sample in a study of blood T cell repertoires in COVID-19 (dated by TCRdb to the early 2020s). Library construction relied on the immunoSEQ multiplex PCR assay. TCRdb limited this immuneACCESS table to in-frame rearrangements with V and J called. A share of clones is missing; checked studies link under half to unresolved V genes, and the rest is unexplained. For this sample the table gives around 55,000 clones, of which around 85% were detected only once. The biggest ten clones account for about 13% of the sample. The sample comprised peripheral blood. All receptors derive from a human donor in a cohort sampled during active COVID-19.

The J gene is TRBJ2-3, the V gene TRBV10-3, with D possibly matching TRBD1 (6 bases). V lost 6 bases and J 2 bases, leaving 12 bases between the germline ends. The CDR3 sequence is 14 residues long. CDR1 ENHRY and CDR2 SYGVKD come from the germline V gene. In nucleotides, the CDR3 is TGTGCCATCAGGGATGGACAGCCCACAGATACGCAGTATTTT. This gives the protein CAIRDGQPTDTQYF.

This clone has more than one count but fewer than ten. This rearrangement joins TRBV3-1 (or the pseudogene TRBV3-2) to TRBJ1-3; D uncertain. The germline V gene encodes CDR1 LGHDT and CDR2 YNNKEL (reference sequence). CDR3 length: 15 residues. Trimming removed 4 bases from V and 0 bases from J, with 10 bases in between. The DNA for the CDR3 is TGTGCCAGCAGCCGAAGTAGCGGCTCTGGAAACACCATATATTTT. Its translation is CASSRSSGSGNTIYF.

A few counts support this clone. The rearrangement joins TRBV5-6 to TRBJ1-1; D is possibly TRBD1 (5 bases). V was pared by 4 bases and J by 1 base, with 14 bases between. The CDR3 spans 15 residues. Germline-derived CDR1 and CDR2 are SGHDT and YYEEEE. CDR3 loop: CASSLLGGENTEAFF. The CDR3 nucleotides read TGTGCCAGCAGCCTCCTGGGAGGGGAGAACACTGAAGCTTTCTTT.

This chain uses TRBV5-1 with TRBJ2-7; 7 bases match TRBD2. The CDR3 contains 16 residues. The ends lost 3 bases at V and 7 bases at J; junction bases unmatched: 16. Germline lookup yields CDR1 SGHRS and CDR2 YFSETQ. The CDR3: CASSSGLVSSTTEQYF. CDR3 sequence (DNA): TGCGCCAGCAGCTCCGGACTAGTCTCCTCTACTACGGAGCAGTACTTC. Full variable domain (outside the CDR3, taken from reference TRBV5-1 and TRBJ2-7): KAGVTQTPRYLIKTRGQQVTLSCSPISGHRSVSWYQQTPGQGLQFLFEYFSETQRNKGNFPGRFSGRQFSNSRSEMNVSTLELGDSALYLCASSSGLVSSTTEQYFGPGTRLTVT.

The rearrangement joins TRBV4-3 to TRBJ2-7; D is unresolved. Germline CDR1 and CDR2: LGHNA and YSLEER. The ends were cut back, 4 bases at V and 3 bases at J, with 10 bases in the middle. This CDR3 has 13 amino acids. DNA for the CDR3: TGCGCCAGCAGCCTACTACTTAACTACGAGCAGTACTTC. This translates into CASSLLLNYEQYF.

V gene TRBV4-1 combines with J gene TRBJ2-2; TRBD2 agrees at 13 bases. This CDR3 contains 18 residues. Germline trimming cut 4 bases from V and 6 bases from J; bases unmatched to any gene: 11. The germline CDR1 and CDR2 sequences are MGHRA and YSYEKL. Here the CDR3 reads CASSPPLGLAGESGELFF. The CDR3 nucleotides read TGCGCCAGCAGCCCGCCTCTAGGACTAGCGGGAGAATCCGGGGAGCTGTTTTTT.